These 27 T cell receptor beta chains originate from one sample sequenced in a study of beta chain features in type 1 diabetes (dated by TCRdb to the late 2010s). Study-wide conclusions, independent of this receptor: In all four CD4+ subsets, TCRB CDR3 length was moderately but significantly shorter in type 1 diabetes patients.

The method behind the library was the immunoSEQ multiplex PCR assay. The High Capacity cDNA Reverse Transcription Kit was used to reverse transcribe all of the isolated RNA, meaning that expressed TCRB transcripts were what got sequenced. TCRdb retrieved this table from immuneACCESS and kept in-frame rearrangements only. Not all clones are present; in checked studies, unresolved V genes account for under half, and no reason is known for the remainder. This sample has about 150,000 clones in its table, and over 6% of those were observed once. The ten largest clonotypes hold roughly 0.5% of the sample. The antigens for these receptors are not known. The specimen was central memory CD4+ T cells from blood. These receptors all stem from a man younger than 35 with type 1 diabetes.

The table lists this clone with a few counts. V is TRBV19 and J is TRBJ2-7; D perhaps matches TRBD2 (6 bases). Deletions cut 10 bases from V and 0 bases from J, with 13 bases between. Germline lookup yields CDR1 LNHDA and CDR2 SQIVND (reference sequence). This CDR3 has 13 amino acids. The CDR3 loop reads CANGTRSSYEQYF. The CDR3 DNA sequence: TGTGCCAACGGGACTCGAAGCTCCTACGAGCAGTACTTC.

This clone came up a few times. The rearrangement uses TRBV7-9 and TRBJ1-1; TRBD1 matches 10 bases. CDR1 SEHNR and CDR2 FQNEAQ come from the germline V gene (reference sequence). V lost 5 bases and J lost 4; bases outside the gene matches: 4. The CDR3 is made up of 14 amino acids. The chain's CDR3 is CASSLGQGFTEAFF. CDR3 nucleotides: TGTGCCAGCAGCCTGGGACAGGGGTTCACTGAAGCTTTCTTT.

Only a few counts were recorded for this clone. The rearrangement joins TRBV5-6 to TRBJ2-2; possible D gene TRBD2, 5 bases. V was pared by 0 bases and J by 0 bases, with 9 bases between. CDR1 is SGHDT, CDR2 YYEEEE, per germline. The CDR3 has 16 residues. The DNA for the CDR3 is TGTGCCAGCAGCTTGGCCCGAGGGACGAACACCGGGGAGCTGTTTTTT. It translates to CASSLARGTNTGELFF. The variable domain in full, with the rest retrieved from reference TRBV5-6 and TRBJ2-2, is DAGVTQSPTHLIKTRGQQVTLRCSPKSGHDTVSWYQQALGQGPQFIFQYYEEEERQRGNFPDRFSGHQFPNYSSELNVNALLLGDSALYLCASSLARGTNTGELFFGEGSRLTVL.

This clone has more than one count but fewer than ten. The J gene is TRBJ2-7, the V gene TRBV10-3, with TRBD2 as a possible D gene (6 bases). The V end was cut by 3 bases, the J end by 1 base, with 10 bases between. The CDR3 has 14 residues. Germline V gene data show CDR1 as ENHRY and CDR2 as SYGVKD. The CDR3 sequence is CAISESGRSYEQYF. As DNA, the CDR3 is TGTGCCATCAGTGAAAGCGGGCGGTCCTACGAGCAGTACTTC.

This clone was found a few times. The chain joins TRBV10-3 to TRBJ1-5; 7 bases are a match to TRBD1. Germline values: CDR1 ENHRY, CDR2 SYGVKD. CDR3 length equals 13 residues. V shed 7 bases, J shed 5 bases, and the junction held 5 bases outside the gene matches. The CDR3 DNA reads TGTGCCATCAATACAGGGGTGGATCAGCCCCAGCATTTT. It encodes CAINTGVDQPQHF.

In this sample, this clone turned up a few times. The V gene is TRBV2, the J gene TRBJ2-5; D might be TRBD1 (6 bases). The CDR3 is 13 amino acids. CDR1 is SNHLY and CDR2 is FYNNEI in the germline V gene. With 7 bases removed from V and 0 bases from J, the gap between germline ends came to 9 bases. The CDR3 here is CASIRDNQETQYF. The CDR3 DNA follows: TGTGCCAGCATCCGGGACAACCAAGAGACCCAGTACTTC.

This clone was observed a handful of times. The CDR3 DNA reads as TGTGCCAGCTCACCGACGGGAGTTTATGGCTACACCTTC. Encoded protein: CASSPTGVYGYTF. V usage is TRBV18 and J usage is TRBJ1-2; D gene ambiguous. CDR3 length equals 13 residues. Germline V lookup: CDR1 KGHSH, CDR2 LQKENI. Trimming stripped 3 bases from V and 5 bases from J, with 10 bases between.

This clone was counted at least ten times. The chain combines TRBV29-1 with TRBJ2-5; TRBD2 matches 10 bases. This CDR3 spans 13 amino acids. The V gene end was trimmed by 5 bases and the J gene end by 5 bases; junction bases not matched to a gene: 5. CDR1 SQVTM and CDR2 ANQGSEA come from the germline V gene. CDR3 DNA sequence: TGCAGCGTTCCCCCAGCGGGAGGGGAGACCCAGTACTTC. It specifies CSVPPAGGETQYF.

This clone was seen a handful of times. The chain carries TRBV2 and TRBJ1-6, with D tentatively TRBD1 (5 bases). The CDR3 totals 13 residues. Germline V gene sequence: CDR1 SNHLY, CDR2 FYNNEI. Between the trimmed V and J ends, which lost 8 bases and 6 bases, there was a span of 11 bases. For the CDR3, the DNA is TGTGCCAGCTTGCGACAGTTTAATTCACCCCTCCACTTT. This translates into CASLRQFNSPLHF. Full variable domain (missing parts from reference TRBV2 and TRBJ1-6): EPEVTQTPSHQVTQMGQEVILRCVPISNHLYFYWYRQILGQKVEFLVSFYNNEISEKSEIFDDQFSVERPDGSNFTLKIRSTKLEDSAMYFCASLRQFNSPLHFGNGTRLTVT.

The rearrangement links TRBV7-6 to TRBJ2-6; D may be TRBD1 (6 bases). CDR3 length: 17 amino acids. V gave up 1 base and J gave up 4 bases, with 14 bases separating them. Germline V gives CDR1 SGHVS, CDR2 FNYEAQ. In DNA, the CDR3 is TGTGCCAGCAGCTTAGGGGGGCGAGGGTCAGGGGCCAACGTCCTGACTTTC. Protein sequence: CASSLGGRGSGANVLTF.

The V call is TRBV5-1, the J call TRBJ2-7, with 10 bases that match TRBD2. CDR1 SGHRS and CDR2 YFSETQ come from the germline V gene. J was trimmed by 5 bases and V by 3 bases; bases with no gene match: 8. The CDR3 loop spans 15 amino acids. The CDR3 DNA follows: TGCGCCAGCAGCTCCAAGCGGGGGGGCCTAAACGAGCAGTACTTC. Its translation is CASSSKRGGLNEQYF.

The chain employs TRBV28 and TRBJ1-1; D possibly corresponds to TRBD1 (5 bases). The CDR3 extends over 15 amino acids. The germline V gene encodes CDR1 MDHEN and CDR2 SYDVKM. V was shortened by 2 bases and J by 1 base, with 11 bases between the two germline ends. CDR3 DNA sequence: TGTGCCAGCAGTTTAACAGGACGGAAGAACACTGAAGCTTTCTTT. Encoded protein: CASSLTGRKNTEAFF.

The chain is built from TRBV9 and TRBJ2-1, with TRBD2 identical over 9 bases. CDR3 length equals 16 residues. Trimming took 7 bases from V and 6 from J; bases not matched to a gene: 14. CDR1 is SGDLS, CDR2 YYNGEE, per germline. The CDR3, as DNA: TGTGCCAGCCAGCGGGAGGTTTCGGAAATTTTCAATGAGCAGTTCTTC. Protein sequence: CASQREVSEIFNEQFF.

The chain uses TRBV5-4 and TRBJ2-7; D uncertain. The CDR3 length is 14 residues. V dropped 0 bases and J dropped 4 bases, with 11 bases sitting between them. Germline values: CDR1 SGHNT, CDR2 YYREEE (reference sequence). The CDR3 region is CASSLDGSSYEQYF. Here the CDR3 DNA reads TGTGCCAGCAGCTTGGATGGTAGCTCTTACGAGCAGTACTTC.

This clone was seen more than once but under ten times. V usage is TRBV18 and J usage is TRBJ1-1; D is perhaps TRBD1 (5 bases). Germline CDR1 reads KGHSH; CDR2 reads LQKENI. This CDR3 is built from 14 residues. V gave up 6 bases and J gave up 1 base, with 12 bases separating them. The CDR3 DNA reads as TGTGCCAGCTCTGCTGACGGACAGAACACTGAAGCTTTCTTT. This codes for CASSADGQNTEAFF.

A few counts support this clone. The chain has TRBV19 and TRBJ2-6; 7 bases are shared with TRBD1. The germline V gene encodes CDR1 LNHDA and CDR2 SQIVND (reference sequence). The CDR3 has 16 amino acids. The V gene end was trimmed by 4 bases and the J gene end by 4 bases; junction bases not matched to a gene: 7. DNA of the CDR3: TGTGCCAGTAGTAGCCCCGGGACAGCCGGGGCCAACGTCCTGACTTTC. It translates to CASSSPGTAGANVLTF.

The V gene is TRBV9, the J gene TRBJ2-1; tentative D call: TRBD2 (5 bases). The CDR3 sequence is 15 residues long. V was cut by 4 bases and J by 0 bases, with 11 bases left in between. Germline V gives CDR1 SGDLS, CDR2 YYNGEE. CDR3 amino acids: CASSMSGVSYNEQFF. CDR3 DNA: TGTGCCAGCAGCATGTCCGGGGTCTCCTACAATGAGCAGTTCTTC.

The J gene is TRBJ2-4, the V gene TRBV7-2, with 7 bases fitting TRBD2. The junction had 11 bases not matched to a gene; V was cut back by 1 base and J by 5 bases. Germline-derived CDR1 and CDR2 are SGHTA and FQGNSA. This CDR3 comprises 17 residues. The CDR3 loop reads CASSLEFGGRGENIQYF. The CDR3 DNA is TGTGCCAGCAGCTTAGAGTTTGGGGGTCGGGGGGAAAACATTCAGTACTTC.

This clone was observed a few times. The rearrangement links TRBV7-2 to TRBJ2-7; D possibly corresponds to TRBD2 (5 bases). The CDR3 contains 14 residues. V was shortened by 2 bases and J by 2 bases, with 10 bases between the two germline ends. CDR1 and CDR2 from the germline V gene are SGHTA and FQGNSA. As DNA, the CDR3 is TGTGCCAGCAGCTTAAGCCGGGGTCCCTACGAGCAGTACTTC. This sequence encodes CASSLSRGPYEQYF.

The rearrangement uses TRBV9 and TRBJ2-5, with TRBD1 matching 7 bases. The CDR3 is made up of 14 amino acids. V dropped 4 bases and J dropped 5; count of bases not matched to a gene: 8. CDR1 is SGDLS and CDR2 is YYNGEE in the germline V gene. CDR3 protein: CASSRNRGRETQYF. DNA for the CDR3: TGTGCCAGCAGCCGAAACAGGGGACGGGAGACCCAGTACTTC.

The chain recombines TRBV19 with TRBJ2-7; 8 bases are shared with TRBD2. This CDR3 comprises 14 residues. V shed 3 bases, J shed 6 bases, and the junction held 7 bases outside the gene matches. Germline assignment: CDR1 LNHDA and CDR2 SQIVND (reference sequence). The CDR3 reads CASSIRGTRPEQYF. CDR3 DNA sequence: TGTGCCAGTAGTATTCGCGGGACTAGACCCGAGCAGTACTTC.

The CDR3 bases are TGTGCCTGGCATAAATCAGGGGTATGGAGAGAGACCCAGTACTTC. Protein sequence: CAWHKSGVWRETQYF. This chain uses TRBV30 with TRBJ2-5; maybe TRBD1 (6 bases). CDR1 and CDR2 (germline): GTSNPN, SVGIG (reference sequence). The CDR3 covers 15 residues. Trimming shortened V by 5 bases and J by 4 bases, and 20 bases separated the two germline ends. Using reference TRBV30 and TRBJ2-5 for the parts outside the CDR3, the full variable domain is SQTIHQWPATLVQPVGSPLSLECTVEGTSNPNLYWYRQAAGRGLQLLFYSVGIGQISSEVPQNLSASRPQDRQFILSSKKLLLSDSGFYLCAWHKSGVWRETQYFGPGTRLLVL.

The gene calls are TRBV27 and TRBJ2-1; the match to TRBD2 covers 13 bases. The germline V gene has CDR1 MNHEY and CDR2 SMNVEV (reference sequence). The CDR3 has 14 amino acids. V dropped 5 bases and J dropped 15; count of bases not matched to a gene: 10. DNA of the CDR3: TGTGCCAGCAGTCCCTATGGACTAGCGGGAGAGACGTTCTTC. Protein: CASSPYGLAGETFF.

The V and J genes are TRBV4-1 and TRBJ2-2, with TRBD2 identical over 8 bases. This CDR3 comprises 16 residues. The junction had 9 bases not matched to a gene; V was cut back by 2 bases and J by 7 bases. The germline gives CDR1 MGHRA, CDR2 YSYEKL. CDR3 residues: CASSQSWRGAGGELFF. As DNA, the CDR3 is TGCGCCAGCAGCCAAAGTTGGCGGGGGGCTGGCGGGGAGCTGTTTTTT.

The sample holds a few counts of this clone. J is TRBJ2-1 and V is TRBV6-6; the D is unclear. The germline V gene has CDR1 MNHNY and CDR2 SVGAGI (reference sequence). The CDR3 consists of 13 residues. Trimming took 8 bases from V and 3 from J, leaving 11 bases between them. The CDR3 DNA is TGTGCCAGCCGTCCCGCCAGCTACAATGAGCAGTTCTTC. Translated: CASRPASYNEQFF.

This clone was detected a few times. The DNA for the CDR3 is TGTGCCAGCAGCGGACAGGTCGAGGAGGAAAAACTGTTTTTT. It yields the protein CASSGQVEEEKLFF. The chain joins TRBV6-6 to TRBJ1-4, with 7 bases lining up with TRBD1. The CDR3 extends over 14 amino acids. J was trimmed by 8 bases and V by 6 bases; bases with no gene match: 9. Per germline, CDR1 MNHNY and CDR2 SVGAGI (reference sequence).

This clone appeared a few times. The chain links TRBV5-1 to TRBJ2-7, with TRBD1 matching over 7 bases. Germline V gene lookup returns CDR1 SGHRS and CDR2 YFSETQ. V trimming: 3 bases; J trimming: 3 bases; junction bases outside the gene matches: 9. CDR3 length: 15 residues. CDR3 nucleotide sequence: TGCGCCAGCAGCTCCGGGACAGATTCCAACTACGAGCAGTACTTC. Translating it yields CASSSGTDSNYEQYF.